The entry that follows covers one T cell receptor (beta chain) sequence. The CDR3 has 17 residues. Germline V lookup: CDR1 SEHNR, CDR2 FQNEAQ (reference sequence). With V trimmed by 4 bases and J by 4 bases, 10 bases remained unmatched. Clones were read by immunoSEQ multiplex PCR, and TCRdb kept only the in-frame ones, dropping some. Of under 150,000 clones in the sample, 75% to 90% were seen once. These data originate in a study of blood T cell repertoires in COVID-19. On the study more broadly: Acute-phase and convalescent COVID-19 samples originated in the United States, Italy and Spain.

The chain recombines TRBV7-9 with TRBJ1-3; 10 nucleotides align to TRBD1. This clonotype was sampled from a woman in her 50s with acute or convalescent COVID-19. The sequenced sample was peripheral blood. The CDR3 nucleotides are TGTGCCAGCAGCTCTGCCGGGACAGGGGCGTACGGAAACACCATATATTTT. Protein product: CASSSAGTGAYGNTIYF.